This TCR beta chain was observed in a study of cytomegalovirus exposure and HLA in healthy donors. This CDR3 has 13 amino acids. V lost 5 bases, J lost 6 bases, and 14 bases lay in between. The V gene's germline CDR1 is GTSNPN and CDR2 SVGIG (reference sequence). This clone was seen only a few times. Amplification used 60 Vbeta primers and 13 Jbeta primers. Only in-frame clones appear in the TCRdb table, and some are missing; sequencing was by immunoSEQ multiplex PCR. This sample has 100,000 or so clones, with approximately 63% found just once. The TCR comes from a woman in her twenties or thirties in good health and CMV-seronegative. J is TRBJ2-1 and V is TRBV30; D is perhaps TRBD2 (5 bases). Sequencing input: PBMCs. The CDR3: CAWGQRWGNEQFF. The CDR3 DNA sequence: TGTGCCTGGGGCCAGCGGTGGGGCAATGAGCAGTTCTTC.